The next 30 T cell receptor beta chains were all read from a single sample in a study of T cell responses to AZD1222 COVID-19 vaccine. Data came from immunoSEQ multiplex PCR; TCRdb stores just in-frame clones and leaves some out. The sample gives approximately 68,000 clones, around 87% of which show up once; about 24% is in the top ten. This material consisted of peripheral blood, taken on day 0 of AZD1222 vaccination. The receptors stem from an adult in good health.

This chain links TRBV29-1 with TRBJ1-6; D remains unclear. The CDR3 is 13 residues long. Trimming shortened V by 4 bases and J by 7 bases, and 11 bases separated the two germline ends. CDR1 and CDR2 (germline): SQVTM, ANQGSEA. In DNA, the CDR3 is TGCAGCGTTGCAATGGACCTAAATTCACCCCTCCACTTT. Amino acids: CSVAMDLNSPLHF.

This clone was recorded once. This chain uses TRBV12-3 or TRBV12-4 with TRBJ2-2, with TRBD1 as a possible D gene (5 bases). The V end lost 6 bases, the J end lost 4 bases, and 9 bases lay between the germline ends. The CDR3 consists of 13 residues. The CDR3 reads CASRDSSTGELFF. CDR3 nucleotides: TGTGCCAGCAGAGACAGTAGCACCGGGGAGCTGTTTTTT.

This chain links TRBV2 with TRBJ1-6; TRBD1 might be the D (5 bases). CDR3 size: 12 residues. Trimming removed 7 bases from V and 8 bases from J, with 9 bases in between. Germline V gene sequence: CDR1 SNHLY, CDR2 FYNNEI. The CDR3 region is CASTGVDSPLHF. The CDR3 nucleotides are TGTGCCAGCACGGGGGTGGATTCACCCCTCCACTTT.

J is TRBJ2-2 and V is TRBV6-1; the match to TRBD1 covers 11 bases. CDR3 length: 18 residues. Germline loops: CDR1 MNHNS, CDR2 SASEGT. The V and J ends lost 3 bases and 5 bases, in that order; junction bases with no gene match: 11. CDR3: CASSDRDRGVWWTGELFF. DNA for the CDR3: TGTGCCAGCAGTGACCGGGACAGGGGGGTATGGTGGACCGGGGAGCTGTTTTTT.

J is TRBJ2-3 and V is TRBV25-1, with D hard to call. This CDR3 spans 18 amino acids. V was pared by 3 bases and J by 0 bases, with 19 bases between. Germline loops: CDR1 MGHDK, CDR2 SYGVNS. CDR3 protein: CASSEISVGRASTDTQYF. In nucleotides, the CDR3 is TGTGCCAGCAGTGAGATTTCCGTTGGTAGGGCTAGCACAGATACGCAGTATTTT. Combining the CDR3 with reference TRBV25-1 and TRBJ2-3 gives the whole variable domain EADIYQTPRYLVIGTGKKITLECSQTMGHDKMYWYQQDPGMELHLIHYSYGVNSTEKGDLSSESTVSRIRTEHFPLTLESARPSHTSQYLCASSEISVGRASTDTQYFGPGTRLTVL.

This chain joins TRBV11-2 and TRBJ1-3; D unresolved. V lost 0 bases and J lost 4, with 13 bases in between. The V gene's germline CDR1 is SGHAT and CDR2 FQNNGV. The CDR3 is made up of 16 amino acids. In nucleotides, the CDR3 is TGTGCCAGCAGCTTAGATCACTGGGCCGAAGGAAACACCATATATTTT. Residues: CASSLDHWAEGNTIYF.

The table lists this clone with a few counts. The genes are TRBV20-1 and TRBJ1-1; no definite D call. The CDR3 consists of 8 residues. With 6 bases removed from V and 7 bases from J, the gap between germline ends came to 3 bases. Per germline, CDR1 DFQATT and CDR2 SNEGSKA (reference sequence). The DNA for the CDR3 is TGCAGTGCCGGTGAAGCTTTCTTT. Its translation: CSAGEAFF.

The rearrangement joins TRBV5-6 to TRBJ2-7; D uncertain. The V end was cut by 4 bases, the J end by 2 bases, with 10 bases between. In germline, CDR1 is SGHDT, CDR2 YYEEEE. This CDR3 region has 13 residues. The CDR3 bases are TGTGCCAGCAGCCAACCAAGTGCCTACGAGCAGTACTTC. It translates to CASSQPSAYEQYF.

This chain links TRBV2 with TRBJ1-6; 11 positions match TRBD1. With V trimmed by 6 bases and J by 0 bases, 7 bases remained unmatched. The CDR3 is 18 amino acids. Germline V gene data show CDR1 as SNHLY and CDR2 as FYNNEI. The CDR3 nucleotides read TGTGCCAGCAGGCGGGACAGGGGGATCGGCTCCTATAATTCACCCCTCCACTTT. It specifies CASRRDRGIGSYNSPLHF.

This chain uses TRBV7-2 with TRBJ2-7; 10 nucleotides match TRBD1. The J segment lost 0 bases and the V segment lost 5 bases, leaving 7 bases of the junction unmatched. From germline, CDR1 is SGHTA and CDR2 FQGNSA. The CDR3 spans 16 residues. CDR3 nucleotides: TGTGCCAGCAGCCTCCCTTGGACAGGGGGCTCCTACGAGCAGTACTTC. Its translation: CASSLPWTGGSYEQYF. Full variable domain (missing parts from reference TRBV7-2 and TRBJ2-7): GAGVSQSPSNKVTEKGKDVELRCDPISGHTALYWYRQSLGQGLEFLIYFQGNSAPDKSGLPSDRFSAERTGGSVSTLTIQRTQQEDSAVYLCASSLPWTGGSYEQYFGPGTRLTVT.

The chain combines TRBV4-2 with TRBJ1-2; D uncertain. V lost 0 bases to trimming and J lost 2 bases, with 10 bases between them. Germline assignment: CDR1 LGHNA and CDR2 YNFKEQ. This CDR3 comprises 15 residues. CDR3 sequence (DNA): TGTGCCAGCAGCCAAGAGTGGGGAGACAACTATGGCTACACCTTC. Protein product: CASSQEWGDNYGYTF.

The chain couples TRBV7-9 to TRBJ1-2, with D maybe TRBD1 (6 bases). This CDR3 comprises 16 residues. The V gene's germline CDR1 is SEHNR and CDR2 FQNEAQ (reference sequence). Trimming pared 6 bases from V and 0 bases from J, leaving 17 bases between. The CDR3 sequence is CASSSRQALANYGYTF. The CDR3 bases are TGTGCCAGCAGTTCTAGACAGGCGTTAGCTAACTATGGCTACACCTTC. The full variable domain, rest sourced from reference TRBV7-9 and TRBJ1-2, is DTGVSQNPRHKITKRGQNVTFRCDPISEHNRLYWYRQTLGQGPEFLTYFQNEAQLEKSRLLSDRFSAERPKGSFSTLEIQRTEQGDSAMYLCASSSRQALANYGYTFGSGTRLTVV.

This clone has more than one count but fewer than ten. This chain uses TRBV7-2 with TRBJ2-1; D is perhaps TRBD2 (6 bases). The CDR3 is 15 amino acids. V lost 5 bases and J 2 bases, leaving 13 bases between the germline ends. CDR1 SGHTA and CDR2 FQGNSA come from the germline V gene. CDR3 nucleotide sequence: TGTGCCAGCAGCCAGGGTGGCGGGGCCTACAATGAGCAGTTCTTC. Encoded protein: CASSQGGGAYNEQFF.

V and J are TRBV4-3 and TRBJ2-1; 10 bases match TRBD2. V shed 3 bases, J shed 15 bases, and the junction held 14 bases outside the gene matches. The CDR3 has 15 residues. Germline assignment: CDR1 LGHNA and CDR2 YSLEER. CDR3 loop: CASSQDSGGSSWRFF. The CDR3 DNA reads TGCGCCAGCAGCCAGGATAGCGGGGGGAGTTCTTGGCGGTTCTTC.

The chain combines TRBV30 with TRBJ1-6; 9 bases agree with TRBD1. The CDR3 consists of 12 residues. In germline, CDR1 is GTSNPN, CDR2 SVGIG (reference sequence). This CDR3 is CAIGQGSSPLHF. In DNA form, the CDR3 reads TGTGCGATTGGACAGGGGAGTTCACCCCTCCACTTT.

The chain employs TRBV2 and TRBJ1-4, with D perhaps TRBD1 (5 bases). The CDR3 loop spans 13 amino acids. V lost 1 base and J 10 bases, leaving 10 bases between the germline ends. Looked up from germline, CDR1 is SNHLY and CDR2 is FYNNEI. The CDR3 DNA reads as TGTGCCAGCAGTGAAGGACAGTTCCCAAAACTGTTTTTT. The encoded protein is CASSEGQFPKLFF.

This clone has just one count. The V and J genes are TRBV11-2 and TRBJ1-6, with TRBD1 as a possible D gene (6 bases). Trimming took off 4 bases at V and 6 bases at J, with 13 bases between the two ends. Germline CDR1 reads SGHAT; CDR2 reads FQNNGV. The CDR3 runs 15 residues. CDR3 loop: CASSSRGQFNSPLHF. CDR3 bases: TGTGCCAGCAGCTCCCGGGGGCAGTTTAATTCACCCCTCCACTTT.

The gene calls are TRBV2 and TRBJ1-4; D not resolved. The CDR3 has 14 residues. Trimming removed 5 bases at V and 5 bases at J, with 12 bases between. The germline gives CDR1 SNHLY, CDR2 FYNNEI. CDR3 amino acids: CASSSRQQNEKLFF. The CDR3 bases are TGTGCCAGCAGTAGTAGGCAGCAGAATGAAAAACTGTTTTTT.

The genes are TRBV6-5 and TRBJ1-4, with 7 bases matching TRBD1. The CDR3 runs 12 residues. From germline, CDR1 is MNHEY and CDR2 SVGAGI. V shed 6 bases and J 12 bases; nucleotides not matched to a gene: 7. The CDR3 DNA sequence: TGTGCCAGCAGCAACTCCGGGACAGAACTGTTTTTT. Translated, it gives CASSNSGTELFF.

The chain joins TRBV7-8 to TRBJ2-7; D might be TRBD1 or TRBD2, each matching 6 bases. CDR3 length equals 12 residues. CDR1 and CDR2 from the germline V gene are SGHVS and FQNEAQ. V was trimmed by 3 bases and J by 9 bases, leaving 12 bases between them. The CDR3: CASSLRDTGQYF. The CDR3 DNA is TGTGCCAGCAGCTTGCGGGACACCGGGCAGTACTTC. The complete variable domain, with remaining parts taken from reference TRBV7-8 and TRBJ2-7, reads GAGVSQSPRYKVAKRGQDVALRCDPISGHVSLFWYQQALGQGPEFLTYFQNEAQLDKSGLPSDRFFAERPEGSVSTLKIQRTQQEDSAVYLCASSLRDTGQYFGPGTRLTVT.

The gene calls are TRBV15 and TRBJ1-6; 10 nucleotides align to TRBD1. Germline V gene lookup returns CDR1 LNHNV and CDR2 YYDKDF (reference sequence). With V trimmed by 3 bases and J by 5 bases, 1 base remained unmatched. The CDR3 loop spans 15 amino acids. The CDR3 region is CATSRDRGNNSPLHF. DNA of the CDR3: TGTGCCACCAGCAGGGACAGGGGGAATAATTCACCCCTCCACTTT.

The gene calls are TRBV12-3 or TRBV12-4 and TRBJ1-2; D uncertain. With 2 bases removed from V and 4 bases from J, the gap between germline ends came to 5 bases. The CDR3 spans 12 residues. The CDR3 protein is CASSLWSYGYTF. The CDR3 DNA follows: TGTGCCAGCAGTTTATGGTCCTATGGCTACACCTTC.

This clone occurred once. The CDR3 reads CASSQKGLYTF. The CDR3 coding sequence is TGTGCCAGCAGCCAGAAAGGGTTGTACACCTTC. V is TRBV12-3 or TRBV12-4 and J is TRBJ1-2, with unresolved D. The CDR3 loop spans 11 amino acids. V dropped 6 bases and J dropped 11 bases, with 13 bases sitting between them.

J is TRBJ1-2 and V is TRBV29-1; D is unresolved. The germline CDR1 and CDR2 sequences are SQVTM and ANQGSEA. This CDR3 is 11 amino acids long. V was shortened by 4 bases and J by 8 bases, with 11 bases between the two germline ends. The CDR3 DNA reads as TGCAGCGTTGCCCCAGCAGGCGGCTACACCTTC. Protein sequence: CSVAPAGGYTF.

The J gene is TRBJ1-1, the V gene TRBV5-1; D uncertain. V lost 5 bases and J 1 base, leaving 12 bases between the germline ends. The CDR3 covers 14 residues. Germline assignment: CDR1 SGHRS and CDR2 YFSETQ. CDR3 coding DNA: TGCGCCAGCAGGCCGGCCGTCGGGAACACTGAAGCTTTCTTT. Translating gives CASRPAVGNTEAFF.

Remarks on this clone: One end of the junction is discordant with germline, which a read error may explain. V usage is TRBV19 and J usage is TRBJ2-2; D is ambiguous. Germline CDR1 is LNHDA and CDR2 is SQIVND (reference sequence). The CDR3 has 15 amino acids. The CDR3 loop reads CASGISATYTGELFF. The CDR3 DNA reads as TGTGCCAGTGGTATAAGCGCCACCTACACCGGGGAGCTGTTTTTT. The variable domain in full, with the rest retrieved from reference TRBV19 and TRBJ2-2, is DGGITQSPKYLFRKEGQNVTLSCEQNLNHDAMYWYRQDPGQGLRLIYYSQIVNDFQKGDIAEGYSVSREKKESFPLTVTSAQKNPTAFYLCASGISATYTGELFFGEGSRLTVL.

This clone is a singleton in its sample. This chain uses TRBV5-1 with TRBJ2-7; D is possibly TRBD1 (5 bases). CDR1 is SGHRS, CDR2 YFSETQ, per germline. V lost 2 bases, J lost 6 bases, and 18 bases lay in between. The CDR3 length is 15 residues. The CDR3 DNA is TGCGCCAGCAGCTTTTCGACAGACAAAACCAGCGAGCAGTACTTC. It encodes CASSFSTDKTSEQYF.

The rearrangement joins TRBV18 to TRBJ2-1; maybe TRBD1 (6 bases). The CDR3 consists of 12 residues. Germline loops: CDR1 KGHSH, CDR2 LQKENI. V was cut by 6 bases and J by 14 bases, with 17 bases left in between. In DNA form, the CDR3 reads TGTGCCAGCTCGCCCAATGGGGGCGCTGAGTTCTTC. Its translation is CASSPNGGAEFF.

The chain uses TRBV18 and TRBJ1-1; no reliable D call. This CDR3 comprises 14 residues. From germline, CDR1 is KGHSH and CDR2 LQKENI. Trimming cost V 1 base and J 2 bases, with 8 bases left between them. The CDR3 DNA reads TGTGCCAGCTCACCACGAGGCAGAAACACTGAAGCTTTCTTT. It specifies CASSPRGRNTEAFF. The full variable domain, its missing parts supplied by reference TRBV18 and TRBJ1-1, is NAGVMQNPRHLVRRRGQEARLRCSPMKGHSHVYWYRQLPEEGLKFMVYLQKENIIDESGMPKERFSAEFPKEGPSILRIQQVVRGDSAAYFCASSPRGRNTEAFFGQGTRLTVV.

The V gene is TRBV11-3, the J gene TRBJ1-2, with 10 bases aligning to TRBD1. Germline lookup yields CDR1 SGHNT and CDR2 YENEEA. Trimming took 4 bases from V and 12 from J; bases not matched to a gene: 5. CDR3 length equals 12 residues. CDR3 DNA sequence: TGTGCCAGCAGCTCGGGGACAGGGGACCACACCTTC. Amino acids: CASSSGTGDHTF.